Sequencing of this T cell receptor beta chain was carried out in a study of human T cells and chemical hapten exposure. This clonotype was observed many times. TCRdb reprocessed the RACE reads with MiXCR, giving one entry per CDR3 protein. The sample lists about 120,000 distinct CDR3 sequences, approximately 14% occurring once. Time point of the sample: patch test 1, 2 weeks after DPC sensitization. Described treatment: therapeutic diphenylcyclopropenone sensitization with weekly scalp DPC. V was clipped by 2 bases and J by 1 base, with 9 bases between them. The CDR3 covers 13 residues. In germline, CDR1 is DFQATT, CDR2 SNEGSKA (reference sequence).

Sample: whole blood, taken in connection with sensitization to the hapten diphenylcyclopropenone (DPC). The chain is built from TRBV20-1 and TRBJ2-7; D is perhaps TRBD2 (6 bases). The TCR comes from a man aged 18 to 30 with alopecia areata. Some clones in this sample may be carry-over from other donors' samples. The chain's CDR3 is CSARRRGSYEQYF. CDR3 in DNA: TGCAGTGCTAGACGGAGGGGTTCCTACGAGCAGTACTTC.